The 4 T cell receptor beta chains below come from one sample, sequenced in a study of OX40 agonist ivuxolimab in advanced cancers. Assay: immunoSEQ multiplex PCR; the TCRdb copy retains only in-frame clones and omits some. The table lists some 110,000 clones, over 85% of them singletons. The material was CD4+ or CD8+ T cells sorted from blood, obtained in a trial of the OX40 agonist ivuxolimab. The receptors were sampled from an adult with an advanced solid tumor such as melanoma, head and neck, liver or kidney cancer.

This clone appeared once. The genes are TRBV15 and TRBJ2-1, with TRBD1 matching 9 bases. CDR3 size: 16 residues. Trimming at V came to 6 bases and at J to 7 bases, leaving 13 bases not matched to a gene. Germline V gene lookup returns CDR1 LNHNV and CDR2 YYDKDF (reference sequence). CDR3 bases: TGTGCCACCAGTCAGCTCCGGGACAGGGTAATTAATGAGCAGTTCTTC. This codes for CATSQLRDRVINEQFF.

The rearrangement joins TRBV11-2 to TRBJ2-5, with D unresolved. The CDR3 loop spans 11 amino acids. V shed 3 bases and J shed 5 bases, with 4 bases lying between them. In germline, CDR1 is SGHAT, CDR2 FQNNGV. The CDR3, as DNA: TGTGCCAGCAGCTTTAAGGAGACCCAGTACTTC. It specifies CASSFKETQYF.

The rearrangement joins TRBV27 to TRBJ2-2; a weak D match, TRBD1 (5 bases). The germline V gene encodes CDR1 MNHEY and CDR2 SMNVEV (reference sequence). The CDR3 contains 15 residues. V shed 3 bases and J shed 1 base, with 9 bases lying between them. DNA of the CDR3: TGTGCCAGCAGTTTCTGGGGCCGGAACACCGGGGAGCTGTTTTTT. Translated: CASSFWGRNTGELFF.

This chain connects TRBV9 to TRBJ1-4; 7 nucleotides agree with TRBD1. J gave up 3 bases and V 0 bases, and 5 bases lay outside the gene matches. CDR1 is SGDLS, CDR2 YYNGEE, per germline. CDR3 size: 16 residues. The CDR3 sequence is CASSVAPGQPNEKLFF. In DNA, the CDR3 is TGTGCCAGCAGCGTAGCCCCGGGACAGCCTAATGAAAAACTGTTTTTT.